This T cell receptor (beta chain) was obtained from a study of cytomegalovirus exposure and HLA in healthy donors. Study context: Early on, a data release was issued that held some 91 million unique TCRs from HLA-typed donors.

Concerning this clone: Antigen specificity is unknown.

In the PCR, 60 Vbeta and 13 Jbeta primers were used. Libraries were prepared by immunoSEQ multiplex PCR; TCRdb keeps only in-frame clonotypes and omits some of them. This table holds 140,000 or so clones, about 75% found once. Study-level points and caveats: According to a later analysis, donors in an Asian-associated ancestry cluster reportedly had fewer N-insertions than the roughly 640-donor mean. A later analysis linked around 17,000 TCR beta sequences to HLA alleles at 0.05 false discovery rate. Previous analysis showed most TCR beta V segments were productive about 87% or about 30% of the time.

The sequenced material came from PBMCs. The receptor was derived from a man in his 60s in good health and CMV-seronegative.

Written as DNA, the CDR3 is TGCAGCGTTGTGAGGGTAATAGTAGGGACTGAAGCTTTCTTT. Translating gives CSVVRVIVGTEAFF. This sequence joins TRBV29-1 and TRBJ1-1, with no clear D. The germline CDR1 and CDR2 sequences are SQVTM and ANQGSEA. The CDR3 has 14 amino acids. V was clipped by 4 bases and J by 5 bases, with 17 bases between them.